This TCR beta chain is from a study of blood T cell repertoires in COVID-19. Study-wide context: Samples taken during acute and convalescent COVID-19 were collected in the United States, Italy and Spain. The analysed material was cDNA or gDNA that came from T cells, B-cell-depleted T cells, or PBMCs.

Recruited during active infection, patients (from Seattle) were subsequently followed longitudinally. Original processing methods: Nucleated cell counts were estimated from reference gene primer amplification. Data came from immunoSEQ multiplex PCR; TCRdb stores just in-frame clones and leaves some out. The D gene and trimming were derived from the DNA, and the V and J assignments and clone size from that table. The sample shows 330,000 or so clones, roughly 86% of them seen only once. The sample comprised peripheral blood. The sequence was obtained from a man aged 25-40 years with COVID-19, enrolled during active disease.

The CDR3 loop is CASSPQKAGAPLLGDEQYF. The CDR3 bases are TGTGCCAGCAGTCCACAAAAAGCAGGCGCACCCCTTCTCGGGGACGAGCAGTACTTC. The genes are TRBV28 and TRBJ2-7; TRBD2 is a possible D gene (5 bases). CDR3 length: 19 residues. Germline values: CDR1 MDHEN, CDR2 SYDVKM. The V and J ends lost 5 bases and 5 bases respectively, with 31 bases between them.